This T cell receptor beta chain originates from a study of cytomegalovirus exposure and HLA in healthy donors. Study findings and constraints: In a later analysis, TCR beta V- and J-gene trimming was associated with a missense DCLRE1C variant. Some public TCRs appeared in many individuals, while most sequences were rare. Approximately 18,000 TCR beta sequences were associated with HLA alleles at 0.05 false discovery rate in a later analysis. A few V segments could not be told apart, such as TRBV6-2 and TRBV6-3, and were left out.

Trimming left V 3 bases short and J 0 bases short, with 8 bases between. Germline-derived CDR1 and CDR2 are MNHNS and SASEGT. The CDR3 has 15 amino acids. This clone was counted between two and nine times. The antigen is undetermined. The PCR was carried out with 60 Vbeta primers and 13 Jbeta primers. Profiling relied on immunoSEQ multiplex PCR, and the TCRdb table lists in-frame clones only, not all of them. The sample lists fewer than 200,000 clones, 75% to 80% occurring once. The sequenced sample was PBMCs. The chain combines TRBV6-1 with TRBJ2-2; a weak D match, TRBD1 (5 bases). The source of this sequence is a woman aged 45-65 years in good health and CMV-seropositive. The CDR3 bases are TGTGCCAGCAGTGAGGGGCAACCGAACACCGGGGAGCTGTTTTTT. Translation: CASSEGQPNTGELFF.